This is a list of T cell receptor beta chains from one sample in a study of blood T cell repertoires in COVID-19. Libraries were prepared by immunoSEQ multiplex PCR; TCRdb keeps only in-frame clonotypes and omits some of them. The sample has approximately 210,000 clones, 88% seen once; the top ten hold 14% to 15%. The sequenced sample consisted of PBMCs or T cells enriched from blood (not recorded which). Every receptor here comes from a woman aged 50 to 65 with acute COVID-19. CDR3s include the opening cysteine and the closing phenylalanine or tryptophan. D genes are given only for firm matches. Clone size is not always given. Where it is, it says once, few, many or a class for expanded clones.

clone_size: -
v_call: TRBV5-1
d_call: TRBD1
j_call: TRBJ2-3
cdr3_nt: TGCGCCAGCAGCTTGGGACAGGGATTAGATACGCAGTATTTT
cdr3_aa: CASSLGQGLDTQYF

clone_size: -
v_call: TRBV7-6
d_call: -
j_call: TRBJ2-5
cdr3_nt: TGTGCCAGCAGCTTCGAAGCGGGTCCTCAAGAGACCCAGTACTTC
cdr3_aa: CASSFEAGPQETQYF

clone_size: -
v_call: TRBV9
d_call: TRBD2
j_call: TRBJ2-3
cdr3_nt: TGTGCCAGCAGCGCCCGACTAGCGGGAGAGACAGATACGCAGTATTTT
cdr3_aa: CASSARLAGETDTQYF

clone_size: -
v_call: TRBV7-9
d_call: -
j_call: TRBJ1-2
cdr3_nt: TGTGCCAGCAGCTTAGACAGGGATCGTGGCTACACCTTC
cdr3_aa: CASSLDRDRGYTF

clone_size: -
v_call: TRBV23-1
d_call: -
j_call: TRBJ2-7
cdr3_nt: TGCGCCAGCAGTCACTCGACACTTAGCTACGAGCAGTACTTC
cdr3_aa: CASSHSTLSYEQYF

clone_size: -
v_call: TRBV5-5
d_call: TRBD2
j_call: TRBJ2-1
cdr3_nt: TGTGCCAGCAGCTTCGGACTAGCCTCCTACAATGAGCAGTTCTTC
cdr3_aa: CASSFGLASYNEQFF

clone_size: -
v_call: TRBV5-8
d_call: TRBD1
j_call: TRBJ2-7
cdr3_nt: TGTGCCAGCAGCTCCCGACAGGGGTTATTACAGTACTTC
cdr3_aa: CASSSRQGLLQYF

clone_size: once
v_call: TRBV6-5
d_call: TRBD1
j_call: TRBJ1-5
cdr3_nt: TGTGCCAGCAGTTCCGGGACAGCAGGCAATCAGCCCCAGCATTTT
cdr3_aa: CASSSGTAGNQPQHF

clone_size: -
v_call: TRBV5-1
d_call: -
j_call: TRBJ1-6
cdr3_nt: TGCGCCAGCAGCTTGGCCGGTCCCTATAATTCACCCCTCCACTTT
cdr3_aa: CASSLAGPYNSPLHF

clone_size: -
v_call: TRBV19
d_call: TRBD2
j_call: TRBJ2-1
cdr3_nt: TGTGCCACCGGGACTAGCGGGTACAATGAGCAGTTCTTC
cdr3_aa: CATGTSGYNEQFF

clone_size: -
v_call: TRBV6-5
d_call: -
j_call: TRBJ2-1
cdr3_nt: TGTGCCAGCAGGCCCCTCGGTCCCTACAATGAGCAGTTCTTC
cdr3_aa: CASRPLGPYNEQFF

clone_size: once
v_call: TRBV5-1
d_call: TRBD1
j_call: TRBJ1-1
cdr3_nt: TGCGCCAGCAGCGGCAGGGGGTACACTGAAGCTTTCTTT
cdr3_aa: CASSGRGYTEAFF

clone_size: -
v_call: TRBV4-2
d_call: TRBD1
j_call: TRBJ1-2
cdr3_nt: TGTGCCAGCAGCCGGGACAGCACCCTCTATGGCTACACCTTC
cdr3_aa: CASSRDSTLYGYTF

clone_size: -
v_call: TRBV18
d_call: -
j_call: TRBJ2-7
cdr3_nt: TGTGCCAGCTCGCTCTCGGGAGTCGGCTACGAGCAGTACTTC
cdr3_aa: CASSLSGVGYEQYF

clone_size: -
v_call: TRBV28
d_call: TRBD1
j_call: TRBJ1-4
cdr3_nt: TGTGCCAGCAGTTCGGGACAGCTTAATGAAAAACTGTTTTTT
cdr3_aa: CASSSGQLNEKLFF

clone_size: once
v_call: TRBV14
d_call: TRBD1
j_call: TRBJ1-5
cdr3_nt: TGTGCCAGCAGCCAAGAGGAATGCAGAGGGACAGGGGGCGTTTGCAATCAGCCCCAGCATTTT
cdr3_aa: CASSQEECRGTGGVCNQPQHF

clone_size: -
v_call: TRBV19
d_call: -
j_call: TRBJ2-2
cdr3_nt: TGTGCCAGTAGTATAGGTGGGGGGACCGGGGAGCTGTTTTTT
cdr3_aa: CASSIGGGTGELFF

clone_size: -
v_call: TRBV9
d_call: -
j_call: TRBJ2-3
cdr3_nt: TGTGCCAGCAGCGTTCGTACTAGCACAGATACGCAGTATTTT
cdr3_aa: CASSVRTSTDTQYF

clone_size: -
v_call: TRBV9
d_call: -
j_call: TRBJ1-5
cdr3_nt: TGTGCCAGCAGCGGACAGCCCGGTCAGCCCCAGCATTTT
cdr3_aa: CASSGQPGQPQHF

clone_size: -
v_call: TRBV6-5
d_call: -
j_call: TRBJ1-5
cdr3_nt: TGTGCCAGCGCCGTCACGCCGGGGGGTTATCAGCCCCAGCATTTT
cdr3_aa: CASAVTPGGYQPQHF

clone_size: few
v_call: TRBV19
d_call: -
j_call: TRBJ1-6
cdr3_nt: TGTGCCAGTAAGGGCAGGGAAGGTTCACCCCTCCACTTT
cdr3_aa: CASKGREGSPLHF

clone_size: -
v_call: TRBV7-2
d_call: TRBD2
j_call: TRBJ2-7
cdr3_nt: TGTGCCAGCAGCTCCGGGACTAGCGGTTCCTACGAGCAGTACTTC
cdr3_aa: CASSSGTSGSYEQYF

clone_size: once
v_call: TRBV6-5
d_call: TRBD1
j_call: TRBJ1-4
cdr3_nt: TGTGCCATTACGGGACAGCAAAATGAAAAACTGTTTTTT
cdr3_aa: CAITGQQNEKLFF

clone_size: -
v_call: TRBV7-2
d_call: TRBD1
j_call: TRBJ2-7
cdr3_nt: TGTGCCAGCAGCGGGGGACAGGGGTTCTACGAGCAGTACTTC
cdr3_aa: CASSGGQGFYEQYF

clone_size: -
v_call: TRBV4-2
d_call: TRBD1
j_call: TRBJ2-6
cdr3_nt: TGTGCCAGCAGCCTGGACAGGGACAGCTCTGGGGCCAACGTCCTGACTTTC
cdr3_aa: CASSLDRDSSGANVLTF

clone_size: -
v_call: TRBV5-1
d_call: TRBD1
j_call: TRBJ2-7
cdr3_nt: TGCGCCAGCAGCTCGGGCGGGACAGGAGCCTACGAGCAGTACTTC
cdr3_aa: CASSSGGTGAYEQYF

clone_size: -
v_call: TRBV28
d_call: TRBD2
j_call: TRBJ2-1
cdr3_nt: TGTGCCAGCAGGGTCACTAGCGGGAGCAAGAGGTCCAATGAGCAGTTCTTC
cdr3_aa: CASRVTSGSKRSNEQFF